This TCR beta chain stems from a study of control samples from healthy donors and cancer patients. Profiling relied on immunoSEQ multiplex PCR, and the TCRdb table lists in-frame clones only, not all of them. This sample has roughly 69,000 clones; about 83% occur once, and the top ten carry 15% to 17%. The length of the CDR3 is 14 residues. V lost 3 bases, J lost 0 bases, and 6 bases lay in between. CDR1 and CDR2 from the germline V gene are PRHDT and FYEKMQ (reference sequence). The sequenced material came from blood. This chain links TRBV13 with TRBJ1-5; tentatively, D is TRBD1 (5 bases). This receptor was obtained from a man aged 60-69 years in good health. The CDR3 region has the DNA TGTGCCAGCAGCTTGGGGGTTAGCAATCAGCCCCAGCATTTT. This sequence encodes CASSLGVSNQPQHF.